This T cell receptor beta chain was sequenced in a study of cytomegalovirus exposure and HLA in healthy donors. The study, taken as a whole, reports: Prior analysis indicated that the majority of TCR beta V segments exhibited productivity approximately 87% or approximately 30% of the time.

The V and J ends lost 1 base and 10 bases, in that order; junction bases with no gene match: 1. Germline-derived CDR1 and CDR2 are SGHVS and FNYEAQ. This CDR3 comprises 13 residues. With 60 Vbeta and 13 Jbeta primers, the PCR was carried out. Data came from immunoSEQ multiplex PCR; TCRdb stores just in-frame clones and leaves some out. In all, the sample yields 150,000 to 200,000 clones. Concerning this clone: What it binds is unknown.

The receptor was isolated from a woman aged 18 to 35 in good health and CMV-seropositive. Material: PBMCs. The chain employs TRBV7-6 and TRBJ2-1, with TRBD2 matching over 10 bases. The CDR3 DNA sequence: TGTGCCAGCAGCTTAGGGACTAGCGGCGAGCAGTTCTTC. It encodes CASSLGTSGEQFF.